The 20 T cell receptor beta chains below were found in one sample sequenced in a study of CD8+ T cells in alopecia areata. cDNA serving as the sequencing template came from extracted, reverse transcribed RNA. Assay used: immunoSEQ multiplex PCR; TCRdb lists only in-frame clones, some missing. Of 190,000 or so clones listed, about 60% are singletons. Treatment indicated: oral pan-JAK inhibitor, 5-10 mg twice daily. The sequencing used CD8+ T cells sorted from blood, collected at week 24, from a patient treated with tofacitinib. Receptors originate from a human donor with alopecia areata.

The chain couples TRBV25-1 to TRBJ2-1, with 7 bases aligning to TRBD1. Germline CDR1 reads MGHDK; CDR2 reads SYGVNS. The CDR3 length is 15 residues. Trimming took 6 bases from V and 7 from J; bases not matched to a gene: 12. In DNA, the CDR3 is TGTGCCAGCAGGACCCTGACAGGGCCGGTAAATGAGCAGTTCTTC. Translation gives CASRTLTGPVNEQFF.

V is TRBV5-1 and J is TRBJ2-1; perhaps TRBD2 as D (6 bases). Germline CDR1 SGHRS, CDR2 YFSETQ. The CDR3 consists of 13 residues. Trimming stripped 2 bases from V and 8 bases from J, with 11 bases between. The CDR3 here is CASSFTGGDEQFF. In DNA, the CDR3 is TGCGCCAGCAGCTTTACGGGCGGGGATGAGCAGTTCTTC.

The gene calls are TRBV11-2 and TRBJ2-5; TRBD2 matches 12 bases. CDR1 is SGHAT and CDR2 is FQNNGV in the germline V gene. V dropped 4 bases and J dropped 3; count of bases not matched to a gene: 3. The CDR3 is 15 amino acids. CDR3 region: CASSSWTSGEETQYF. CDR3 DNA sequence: TGTGCCAGCAGCTCTTGGACTAGCGGGGAAGAGACCCAGTACTTC.

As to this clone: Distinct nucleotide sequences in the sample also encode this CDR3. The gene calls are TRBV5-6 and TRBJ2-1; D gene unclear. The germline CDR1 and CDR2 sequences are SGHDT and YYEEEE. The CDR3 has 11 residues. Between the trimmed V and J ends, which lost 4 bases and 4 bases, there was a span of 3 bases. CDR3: CASSLYNEQFF. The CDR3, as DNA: TGTGCCAGCAGCCTTTACAATGAGCAGTTCTTC. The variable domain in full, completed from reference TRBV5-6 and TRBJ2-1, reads DAGVTQSPTHLIKTRGQQVTLRCSPKSGHDTVSWYQQALGQGPQFIFQYYEEEERQRGNFPDRFSGHQFPNYSSELNVNALLLGDSALYLCASSLYNEQFFGPGTRLTVL.

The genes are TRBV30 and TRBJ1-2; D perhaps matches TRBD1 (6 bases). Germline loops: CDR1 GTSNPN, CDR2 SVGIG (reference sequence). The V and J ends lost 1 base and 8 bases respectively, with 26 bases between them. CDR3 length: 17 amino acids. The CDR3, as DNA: TGTGCCTGGAGTGGTATTGCGGCAGGGGCTCCTCTATGGGGCTACACCTTC. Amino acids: CAWSGIAAGAPLWGYTF.

CDR3 loop: CASKADTDTQYF. The CDR3 DNA is TGCGCCAGCAAAGCGGACACAGATACGCAGTATTTT. This chain connects TRBV5-1 to TRBJ2-3; TRBD2 might be the D (5 bases). Per germline, CDR1 SGHRS and CDR2 YFSETQ. This CDR3 spans 12 amino acids. Trimming left V 6 bases short and J 2 bases short, with 7 bases between.

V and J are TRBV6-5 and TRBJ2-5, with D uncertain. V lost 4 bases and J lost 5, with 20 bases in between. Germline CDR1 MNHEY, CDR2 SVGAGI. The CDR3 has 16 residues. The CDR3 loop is CASSSRTNTAVETQYF. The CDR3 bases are TGTGCCAGCAGTTCCCGAACAAATACGGCGGTGGAGACCCAGTACTTC.

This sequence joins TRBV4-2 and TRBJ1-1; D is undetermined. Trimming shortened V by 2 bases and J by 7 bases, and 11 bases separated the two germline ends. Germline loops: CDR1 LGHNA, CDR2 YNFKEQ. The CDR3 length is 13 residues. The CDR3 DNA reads TGTGCCAGCAGCCAAAGAGCGGTCAGTGAAGCTTTCTTT. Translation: CASSQRAVSEAFF.

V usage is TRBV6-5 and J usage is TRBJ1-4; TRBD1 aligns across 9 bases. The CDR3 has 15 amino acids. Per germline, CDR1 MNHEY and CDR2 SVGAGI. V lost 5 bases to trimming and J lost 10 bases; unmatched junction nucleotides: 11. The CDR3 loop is CASSTMGQGGVKLFF. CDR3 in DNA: TGTGCCAGCAGTACGATGGGACAGGGTGGTGTAAAACTGTTTTTT.

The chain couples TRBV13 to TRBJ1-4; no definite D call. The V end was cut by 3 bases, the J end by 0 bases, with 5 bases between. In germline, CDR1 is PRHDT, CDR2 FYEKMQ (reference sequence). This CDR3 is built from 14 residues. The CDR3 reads CASSFRTTNEKLFF. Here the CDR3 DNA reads TGTGCCAGCAGCTTCAGAACAACTAATGAAAAACTGTTTTTT.

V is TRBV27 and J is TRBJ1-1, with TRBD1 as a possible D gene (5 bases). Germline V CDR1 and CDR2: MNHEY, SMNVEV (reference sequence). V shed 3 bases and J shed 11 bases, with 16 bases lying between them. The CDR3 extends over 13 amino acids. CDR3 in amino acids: CASSFGRRGLAFF. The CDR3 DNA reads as TGTGCCAGCAGTTTTGGACGTCGGGGACTGGCTTTCTTT.

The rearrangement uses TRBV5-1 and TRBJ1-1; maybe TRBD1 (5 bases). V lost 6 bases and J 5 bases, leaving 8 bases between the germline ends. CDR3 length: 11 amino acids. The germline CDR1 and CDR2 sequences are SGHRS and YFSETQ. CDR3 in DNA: TGCGCCAGCAAAGGGGAAACTGAAGCTTTCTTT. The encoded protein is CASKGETEAFF.

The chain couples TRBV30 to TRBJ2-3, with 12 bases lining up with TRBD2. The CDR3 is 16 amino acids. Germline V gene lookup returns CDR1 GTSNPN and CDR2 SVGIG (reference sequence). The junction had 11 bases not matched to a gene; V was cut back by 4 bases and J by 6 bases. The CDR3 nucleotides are TGTGCCTGGACCGACATACTAGCGGGGGGAATGGATACGCAGTATTTT. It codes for CAWTDILAGGMDTQYF.

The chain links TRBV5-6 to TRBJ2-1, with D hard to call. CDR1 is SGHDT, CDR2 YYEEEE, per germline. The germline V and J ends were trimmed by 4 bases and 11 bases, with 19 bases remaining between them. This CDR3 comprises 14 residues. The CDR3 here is CASSPPAEPHQQFF. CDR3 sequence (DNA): TGTGCCAGCAGCCCCCCGGCGGAGCCACATCAGCAGTTCTTC.

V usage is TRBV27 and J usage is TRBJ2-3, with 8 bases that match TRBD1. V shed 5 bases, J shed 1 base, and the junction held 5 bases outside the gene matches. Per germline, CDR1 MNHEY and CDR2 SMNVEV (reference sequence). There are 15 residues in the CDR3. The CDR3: CASSLPGQGTDTQYF. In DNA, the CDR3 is TGTGCCAGCAGTCTACCGGGACAGGGCACAGATACGCAGTATTTT.

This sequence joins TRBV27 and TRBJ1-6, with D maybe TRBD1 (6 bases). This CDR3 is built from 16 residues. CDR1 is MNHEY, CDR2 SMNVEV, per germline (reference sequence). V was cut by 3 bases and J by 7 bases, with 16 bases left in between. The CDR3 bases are TGTGCCAGCAGTTTTGGTATGGGGGGCTGGAATTCACCCCTCCACTTT. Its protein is CASSFGMGGWNSPLHF.

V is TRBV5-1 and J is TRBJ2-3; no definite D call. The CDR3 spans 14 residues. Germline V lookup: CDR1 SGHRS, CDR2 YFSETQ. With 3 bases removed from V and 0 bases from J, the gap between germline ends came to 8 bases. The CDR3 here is CASSYKTSTDTQYF. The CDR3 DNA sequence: TGCGCCAGCAGCTATAAAACTAGCACAGATACGCAGTATTTT.

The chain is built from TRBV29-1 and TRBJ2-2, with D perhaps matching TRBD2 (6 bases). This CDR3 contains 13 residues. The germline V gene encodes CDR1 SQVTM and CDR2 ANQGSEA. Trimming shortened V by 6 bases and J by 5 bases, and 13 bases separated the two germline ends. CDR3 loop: CSVTGEKTGELFF. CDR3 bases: TGCAGCGTGACGGGAGAAAAAACCGGGGAGCTGTTTTTT.

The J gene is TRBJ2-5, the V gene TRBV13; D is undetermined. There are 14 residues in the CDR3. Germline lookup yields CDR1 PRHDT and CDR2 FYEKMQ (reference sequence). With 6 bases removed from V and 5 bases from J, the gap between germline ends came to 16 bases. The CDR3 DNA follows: TGTGCCAGCAGTTTATCGGAGATTTCGGAGACCCAGTACTTC. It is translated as CASSLSEISETQYF. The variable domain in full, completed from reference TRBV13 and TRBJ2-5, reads AAGVIQSPRHLIKEKRETATLKCYPIPRHDTVYWYQQGPGQDPQFLISFYEKMQSDKGSIPDRFSAQQFSDYHSELNMSSLELGDSALYFCASSLSEISETQYFGPGTRLLVL.

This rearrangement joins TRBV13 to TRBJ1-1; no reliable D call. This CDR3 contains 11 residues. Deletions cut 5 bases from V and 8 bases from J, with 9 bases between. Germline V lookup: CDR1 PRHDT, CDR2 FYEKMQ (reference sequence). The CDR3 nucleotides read TGTGCCAGCAGCGACCGAAGAGAAGCTTTCTTT. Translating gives CASSDRREAFF.